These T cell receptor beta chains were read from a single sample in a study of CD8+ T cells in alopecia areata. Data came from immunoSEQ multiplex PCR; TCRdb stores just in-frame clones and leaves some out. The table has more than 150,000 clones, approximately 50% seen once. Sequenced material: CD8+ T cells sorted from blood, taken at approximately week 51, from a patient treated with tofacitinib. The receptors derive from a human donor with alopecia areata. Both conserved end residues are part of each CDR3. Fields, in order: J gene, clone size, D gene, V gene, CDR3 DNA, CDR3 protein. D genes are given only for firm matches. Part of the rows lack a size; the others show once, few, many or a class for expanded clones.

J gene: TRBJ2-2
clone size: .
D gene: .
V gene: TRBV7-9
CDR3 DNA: TGTGCCAGCAGCTTAACTGACAGCGGGGAGCTGTTTTTT
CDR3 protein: CASSLTDSGELFF

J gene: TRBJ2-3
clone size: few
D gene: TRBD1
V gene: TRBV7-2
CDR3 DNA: TGTGCCAGCAGCTTACACGGTGACAGGGCCACAGATACGCAGTATTTT
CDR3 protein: CASSLHGDRATDTQYF

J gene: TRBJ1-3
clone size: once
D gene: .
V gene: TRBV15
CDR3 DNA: TGTGCCACCAGCAGAGATCGGGGGCCTGGAAACACCATATATTTT
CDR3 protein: CATSRDRGPGNTIYF

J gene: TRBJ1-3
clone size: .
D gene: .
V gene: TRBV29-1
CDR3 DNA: TGCAGCGTCGCGGGACCGTTCTCTGGAAACACCATATATTTT
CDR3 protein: CSVAGPFSGNTIYF

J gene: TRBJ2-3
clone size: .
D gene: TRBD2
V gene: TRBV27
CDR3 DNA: TGTGCCAGCGCCCTAGCTAGCGGGGGCACAGATACGCAGTATTTT
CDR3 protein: CASALASGGTDTQYF

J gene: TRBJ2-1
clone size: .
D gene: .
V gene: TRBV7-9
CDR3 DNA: TGTGCCAGCAGCCCAAAACGCCGGGACTACAATGAGCAGTTCTTC
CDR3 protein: CASSPKRRDYNEQFF

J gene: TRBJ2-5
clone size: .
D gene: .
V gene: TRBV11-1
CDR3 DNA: TGTGCCAGCAGCTTAGGCCGGCGGGACTCCCCGTACTTC
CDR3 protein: CASSLGRRDSPYF

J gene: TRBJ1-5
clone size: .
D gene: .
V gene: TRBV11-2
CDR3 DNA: TGTGCCAGCAGCTCCTCTGCCCCAGCCCAGCATTTT
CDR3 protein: CASSSSAPAQHF

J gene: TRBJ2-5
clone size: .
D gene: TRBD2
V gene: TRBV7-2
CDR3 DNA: TGTGCCAGCAGCTTAGGAGCGGGGGGTATTCAAGAGACCCAGTACTTC
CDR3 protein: CASSLGAGGIQETQYF

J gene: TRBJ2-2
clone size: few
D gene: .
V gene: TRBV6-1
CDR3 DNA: TGTGCCAGCAGTGAACTATTTGGAATGGGGACCGGGGAGCTGTTTTTT
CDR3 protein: CASSELFGMGTGELFF

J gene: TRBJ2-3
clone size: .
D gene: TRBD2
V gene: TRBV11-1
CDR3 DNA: TGTGCCAGCAGCCCAGCAGCGGGAGGAGGTACGCAGTATTTT
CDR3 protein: CASSPAAGGGTQYF

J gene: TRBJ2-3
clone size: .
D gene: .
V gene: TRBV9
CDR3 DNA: TGTGCCAGCAGCCCGGATCCGGGACCCGCTCAGGATACGCAGTATTTT
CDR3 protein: CASSPDPGPAQDTQYF

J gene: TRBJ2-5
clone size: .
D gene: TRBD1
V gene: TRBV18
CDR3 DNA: TGTGCCAGCTCGCTTTACCCGGGACAGCAAGAGACCCAGTACTTC
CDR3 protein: CASSLYPGQQETQYF

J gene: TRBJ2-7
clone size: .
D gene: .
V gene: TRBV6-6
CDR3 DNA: TGTGCCAGCAGTATAGGACCTAGCGCCTACGAGCAGTACTTC
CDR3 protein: CASSIGPSAYEQYF

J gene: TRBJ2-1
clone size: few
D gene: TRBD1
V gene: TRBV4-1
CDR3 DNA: TGCGCCAGCAGCCACGACAGGGGGAATGAGCAGTTCTTC
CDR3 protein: CASSHDRGNEQFF

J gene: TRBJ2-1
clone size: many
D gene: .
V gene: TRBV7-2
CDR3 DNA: TGTGCCAGCAGCTTAAGTAGGACGAACAATGAGCAGTTCTTC
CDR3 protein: CASSLSRTNNEQFF